This T cell receptor (beta chain) was recorded in a study of Ad26.COV2.S vaccination and SARS-CoV-2 variants. Whole-study findings and limits: Substantial breadth was reportedly displayed by spike-specific CD8+ and CD4+ T cell responses after vaccination.

Treatment meaning: about 20 received Ad26.COV2.S at low or high dose, single or two shots; 5 received placebo; per-sample allocation not given. Sampling occurred on day 63 after the first vaccine or placebo injection. Ad26.COV2.S expressed prefusion-stabilized spike from the original Wuhan strain. This CDR3 is 14 amino acids long. Trimming removed 7 bases from V and 1 base from J; junction bases left unmatched: 4. The V gene's germline CDR1 is SGHNT and CDR2 YENEEA. This clone appeared once. The antigen remains unidentified. The method was immunoSEQ multiplex PCR; TCRdb's version includes in-frame clones alone and lacks a portion of them. Among a few hundred thousand clones listed, roughly 90% were seen once.

This receptor was obtained from a person aged 18-60 years who received the Ad26.COV2.S COVID-19 vaccine or a placebo. The chain is built from TRBV11-3 and TRBJ2-1, with 7 bases aligning to TRBD2. The source was peripheral blood, collected in a trial of Ad26.COV2.S vaccine versus placebo. The CDR3 region is CASIRRGSYNEQFF. CDR3 nucleotides: TGTGCCAGCATTCGGCGGGGGTCCTACAATGAGCAGTTCTTC.